This T cell receptor (beta chain) was retrieved from a study of vaccination and CD4 T cells after COVID-19 (dated by TCRdb to 2021 to 2024). About the full investigation: Convalescent patients had a positive SARS-CoV-2 result on nasal swab PCR, and of these patients, nine had mild disease and one had severe disease. Six males and four females were included in the convalescent cohort, with two Hispanic individuals, seven Caucasians, two Asians and one multiracial person represented. Participants got two doses of the Pfizer-BioNTech BNT162b2 vaccine (n=8) or two doses of the Moderna mRNA-1273 vaccine (n=2). Post-COVID blood samples were collected from convalescent patients a median of roughly 100 days after diagnosis, with a range of roughly 30 to 170 days. Post-vaccine blood samples were obtained a median of about 70 days after the second vaccine dose, with a range of about 14 to 241 days. For a few convalescent patients, samples were collected at an early post-vaccination timepoint (day 14) as well as at a late post-vaccination timepoint (days 161 to 241). The spike-specific CD4+ TCR repertoire was compared before and after mRNA vaccination in approximately ten COVID-19 convalescent patients and several infection-naive healthy vaccine recipients.

What the time point label conveys for this sample: late sampling 161 to 241 days after vaccination in a few convalescent patients. The convalescent patients' positive SARS-CoV-2 PCR tests were from March to December 2020, which was before the Alpha, Beta and Delta variants emerged in the United States. Ficoll-Paque Plus gradient centrifugation was used to isolate PBMCs from whole blood, and the isolated PBMCs were then either used fresh or cryopreserved at -140C. Libraries were prepared through PCR. Sequencing was performed on an Illumina iSeq 100. Under the source paper's analysis protocol: Non-productive sequences were filtered out, and CDR3s that did not start with C, did not end with F or W, or were shorter than 7 amino acids were discarded. CDR3 homology was assessed with Levenshtein distances (stringdist) and unrooted phylogenetic trees (ape) in R version 3.6.1. TCRdb took the public reads, trimmed them with fastp at Q25, ran MiXCR for clone calling and kept in-frame beta chains. Under each unique CDR3 protein, matching rows form one entry showing the most common genes and DNA. TCRdb, not the authors, supplied the V and J calls. The sample includes over 25,000 distinct CDR3 sequences, with 50% observed a single time. About 5% of the sample is in the top ten clones.

The paper as a whole reports these results and caveats: An increase in the median number of SARS-CoV-2-reactive clonotypes from 21 after infection to roughly 38 after vaccination was observed, but the change was not found to be significant. The study included relatively few convalescent patients and did not analyze early timepoints after natural infection. Nearly all vaccine-specific clones in convalescent patients (304 of 307) were mono-reactive for SARS-CoV-2 spike rather than cross-reactive with common cold coronaviruses. Among the post-vaccine SARS-CoV-2-reactive clones in convalescent patients, a median around 90% showed up only after vaccination, which suggests vaccine-specific priming.

V loses 2 bases of germline sequence and J loses 2 bases, and the interval between the two ends is 4 bases. The CDR3 has 14 amino acids, counting the end cysteine and phenylalanine. The CDR3 DNA has 42 bases and is translated from base 1. About this clonotype: Its antigen remains undetermined. Base-call qualities are not available, and no considerably larger clone is one nucleotide away.

This receptor was taken from a human donor who had recovered from COVID-19. This material consisted of CD4+ T cells from blood, taken about 7 months after SARS-CoV-2 vaccination. The rearrangement combines TRBV12-3 or TRBV12-4 with TRBJ1-6, with the D gene not confidently named. The DNA sequence is as follows: TGTGCCAGCAGTTTAAGGACCTATAATTCACCCCTCCACTTT. It translates as CASSLRTYNSPLHF.